The next 25 T cell receptor beta chains were all read from a single sample in a study of neurological immune-mediated disorders. TCRdb analysed the 5' RACE reads with MiXCR anew, one entry per CDR3 protein. The sample shows around 50,000 distinct CDR3 sequences, over 10% of them seen only once. Noted time point: longitudinal time-point 2. Specimen: PBMCs. These receptor sequences come from a male donor with HTLV-1-associated myelopathy (HAM/TSP).

The chain carries TRBV29-1 and TRBJ2-3, with 9 bases that match TRBD2. The trim removed 4 bases at V and 0 bases at J, leaving 5 bases unmatched. CDR1 SQVTM and CDR2 ANQGSEA come from the germline V gene. This CDR3 comprises 15 residues. In DNA form, the CDR3 reads TGCAGCGTTGTGCTAGCGGGGCCTAGCACAGATACGCAGTATTTT. As protein: CSVVLAGPSTDTQYF.

This clonotype has more than one count but fewer than ten. The chain uses TRBV5-1 and TRBJ2-3; 7 nucleotides agree with TRBD2. CDR1 and CDR2 from the germline V gene are SGHRS and YFSETQ. J was trimmed by 2 bases and V by 2 bases; bases with no gene match: 5. The CDR3 contains 15 residues. The CDR3 here is CASSLSSGYTDTQYF. The CDR3 DNA follows: TGCGCCAGCAGCTTATCTAGCGGATACACAGATACGCAGTATTTT. Looking up the rest from reference TRBV5-1 and TRBJ2-3 gives the full variable domain: KAGVTQTPRYLIKTRGQQVTLSCSPISGHRSVSWYQQTPGQGLQFLFEYFSETQRNKGNFPGRFSGRQFSNSRSEMNVSTLELGDSALYLCASSLSSGYTDTQYFGPGTRLTVL.

Worth noting for this clonotype: One junction end disagrees with the germline gene, perhaps due to a read error. CDR3 DNA: TGTGCCCTACCAGGGCCGCAGGATGACTTC. This codes for CALPGPQDDF. The chain is built from TRBV11-3 and TRBJ2-1; tentative D call: TRBD1 (5 bases). Germline CDR1 and CDR2: SGHNT and YENEEA. The CDR3 totals 10 residues.

This clonotype was observed at least ten times. This chain connects TRBV20-1 to TRBJ1-4; D might be TRBD1 (6 bases). Germline CDR1 reads DFQATT; CDR2 reads SNEGSKA (reference sequence). Trimming cost V 3 bases and J 7 bases, with 15 bases left between them. This CDR3 comprises 14 residues. The CDR3: CSASLRGRGEKLFF. The CDR3, as DNA: TGCAGTGCTAGTCTGCGGGGGCGCGGTGAAAAACTGTTTTTT.

At least ten counts were recorded for this clonotype. The J gene is TRBJ1-1, the V gene TRBV29-1; D remains unclear. CDR1 and CDR2 (germline): SQVTM, ANQGSEA. The CDR3 contains 13 residues. Trimming cost V 4 bases and J 0 bases, with 9 bases left between them. The CDR3 here is CSVVWQLNTEAFF. The CDR3 DNA reads as TGCAGCGTTGTGTGGCAGTTGAACACTGAAGCTTTCTTT. The full variable domain, in which reference TRBV29-1 and TRBJ1-1 provide the parts outside the CDR3, is SAVISQKPSRDICQRGTSLTIQCQVDSQVTMMFWYRQQPGQSLTLIATANQGSEATYESGFVIDKFPISRPNLTFSTLTVSNMSPEDSSIYLCSVVWQLNTEAFFGQGTRLTVV.

At least ten counts were recorded for this clonotype. This chain connects TRBV7-8 to TRBJ2-7; 8 bases align to TRBD1. V shed 3 bases and J 0 bases; nucleotides not matched to a gene: 7. The germline CDR1 and CDR2 sequences are SGHVS and FQNEAQ. CDR3 length equals 16 residues. CDR3 DNA: TGTGCCAGCAGCTTGGCAACAGGGGGGAGCTCCTACGAGCAGTACTTC. Translating it yields CASSLATGGSSYEQYF.

At least ten counts were recorded for this clonotype. This sequence joins TRBV6-6 and TRBJ1-1; no definite D call. Trimming removed 2 bases from V and 7 bases from J, with 17 bases in between. The germline V gene encodes CDR1 MNHNY and CDR2 SVGAGI (reference sequence). The CDR3 runs to 15 residues. CDR3 sequence reads: CASSYLQNINYEAFF. CDR3 coding DNA: TGTGCCAGCAGTTACCTCCAGAATATAAATTATGAAGCTTTCTTT.

This clonotype was observed at least ten times. The CDR3 is CSASDGTEKNYGYTF. DNA for the CDR3: TGCAGTGCTAGCGACGGGACCGAGAAAAACTATGGCTACACCTTC. This chain uses TRBV20-1 with TRBJ1-2; tentative D call: TRBD1 (5 bases). This CDR3 spans 15 amino acids. Germline CDR1 is DFQATT and CDR2 is SNEGSKA (reference sequence). Trimming left V 3 bases short and J 2 bases short, with 16 bases between.

This clonotype has a count of ten or more. The DNA for the CDR3 is TGTGCCAGCAGTGGGACGGTCCAGGTCCTCCACTTT. Translated, it gives CASSGTVQVLHF. This chain joins TRBV6-5 and TRBJ1-6; the D gene is possibly TRBD1 (5 bases). Germline lookup yields CDR1 MNHEY and CDR2 SVGAGI. The ends were cut back, 5 bases at V and 15 bases at J, with 14 bases in the middle. The CDR3 is 12 residues long.

V usage is TRBV24-1 and J usage is TRBJ1-6; TRBD1 matches at 7 bases. J was trimmed by 6 bases and V by 6 bases; bases with no gene match: 4. The CDR3 loop spans 14 amino acids. CDR1 and CDR2 from the germline V gene are KGHDR and SFDVKD. As DNA, the CDR3 is TGTGCCACCAGTCCAGGGGGAGGTAATTCACCCCTCCACTTT. This translates into CATSPGGGNSPLHF.

This clonotype has a count of ten or more. The rearrangement uses TRBV5-1 and TRBJ1-1, with D possibly being TRBD1 (5 bases). In germline, CDR1 is SGHRS, CDR2 YFSETQ. CDR3 length equals 13 residues. Between the trimmed V and J ends, which lost 2 bases and 5 bases, there was a span of 10 bases. The CDR3 is CASSFTEGTEAFF. The DNA for the CDR3 is TGCGCCAGCAGCTTTACCGAGGGGACTGAAGCTTTCTTT.

This clonotype occurred many times. The V and J genes are TRBV24-1 and TRBJ1-5, with unresolved D. V dropped 0 bases and J dropped 6 bases, with 11 bases sitting between them. This CDR3 has 15 residues. CDR1 and CDR2 from the germline V gene are KGHDR and SFDVKD. Here the CDR3 DNA reads TGTGCCACCAGTGATTTGAACGGTTCGGGTCAGCCCCAGCATTTT. This codes for CATSDLNGSGQPQHF.

This clonotype was counted many times. The V and J genes are TRBV5-1 and TRBJ1-2; the D gene is possibly TRBD1 (6 bases). The germline V and J ends were trimmed by 2 bases and 2 bases, with 13 bases remaining between them. CDR3 length: 15 residues. The germline CDR1 and CDR2 sequences are SGHRS and YFSETQ. CDR3 in amino acids: CASSLVQGSNYGYTF. The CDR3 DNA reads TGCGCCAGCAGCTTAGTACAGGGATCCAACTATGGCTACACCTTC.

At least ten counts were recorded for this clonotype. V and J are TRBV7-2 and TRBJ2-3; the D gene is possibly TRBD2 (5 bases). Per germline, CDR1 SGHTA and CDR2 FQGNSA. The V and J ends lost 3 bases and 2 bases respectively, with 12 bases between them. The CDR3 spans 15 residues. The CDR3 sequence is CASSFGLASTDTQYF. CDR3 sequence (DNA): TGTGCCAGCAGCTTCGGACTGGCCTCCACAGATACGCAGTATTTT.

This clonotype was counted ten times or more. V gene TRBV5-1 combines with J gene TRBJ2-1, with 14 bases matching TRBD2. Per germline, CDR1 SGHRS and CDR2 YFSETQ. With V trimmed by 2 bases and J by 5 bases, 12 bases remained unmatched. CDR3 length: 19 residues. CDR3 loop: CASSFGLAGGGPRNNEQFF. The CDR3 DNA reads as TGCGCCAGCAGCTTTGGACTAGCGGGGGGCGGTCCCCGGAACAATGAGCAGTTCTTC.

At least ten counts were recorded for this clonotype. The chain combines TRBV7-2 with TRBJ1-1, with D tentatively TRBD1 (5 bases). V was pared by 7 bases and J by 4 bases, with 19 bases between. Germline V gene sequence: CDR1 SGHTA, CDR2 FQGNSA. This CDR3 spans 15 amino acids. The CDR3 nucleotides are TGTGCCAGCAAGGTGGGGGTTTCACGGGGCACTGAAGCTTTCTTT. Protein sequence: CASKVGVSRGTEAFF.

This clonotype was counted ten times or more. The chain joins TRBV5-5 to TRBJ2-5; 14 bases line up with TRBD2. V lost 0 bases and J lost 2; bases outside the gene matches: 3. The CDR3 has 17 amino acids. Germline V gene lookup returns CDR1 SGHKS and CDR2 YYEKEE (reference sequence). CDR3 region: CASSLGGLAGAQETQYF. CDR3 DNA: TGTGCCAGCAGCTTGGGGGGACTAGCGGGGGCTCAAGAGACCCAGTACTTC.

This clonotype was observed many times. The rearrangement joins TRBV10-3 to TRBJ1-6; D remains ambiguous. The CDR3 spans 12 residues. V gave up 2 bases and J gave up 8 bases, with 4 bases separating them. Germline CDR1 and CDR2: ENHRY and SYGVKD. The CDR3 DNA follows: TGTGCCATCAGTGAGCCCGATTCACCCCTCCACTTT. Translating it yields CAISEPDSPLHF.

This clonotype was seen many times. This sequence joins TRBV7-9 and TRBJ2-1; D unresolved. CDR1 is SEHNR and CDR2 is FQNEAQ in the germline V gene (reference sequence). The CDR3 loop spans 15 amino acids. Trimming stripped 2 bases from V and 6 bases from J, with 14 bases between. The CDR3: CASSLRRQKLNEQFF. DNA for the CDR3: TGTGCCAGCAGCTTAAGAAGGCAGAAACTCAATGAGCAGTTCTTC. The variable domain in full, with the rest retrieved from reference TRBV7-9 and TRBJ2-1, is DTGVSQNPRHKITKRGQNVTFRCDPISEHNRLYWYRQTLGQGPEFLTYFQNEAQLEKSRLLSDRFSAERPKGSFSTLEIQRTEQGDSAMYLCASSLRRQKLNEQFFGPGTRLTVL.

Concerning this clonotype itself: A much larger clone sits a single nucleotide away, making a read error possible. This chain links TRBV7-9 with TRBJ2-5; D possibly corresponds to TRBD2 (5 bases). Germline CDR1 SEHNR, CDR2 FQNEAQ (reference sequence). The CDR3 contains 15 residues. CDR3 region: CASSPAVPLSVAQYF. CDR3 nucleotide sequence: TGCGCCAGCAGCCCAGCGGTTCCCTTAAGTGTGGCCCAGTACTTC.

In its sample, this clonotype was seen many times. The chain uses TRBV4-3 and TRBJ2-7; tentative D call: TRBD2 (5 bases). The CDR3 sequence is 16 residues long. V lost 0 bases, J lost 3 bases, and 15 bases lay in between. From germline, CDR1 is LGHNA and CDR2 YSLEER. CDR3 amino acids: CASSQDTAFGGYEQYF. The DNA for the CDR3 is TGCGCCAGCAGCCAAGATACCGCATTTGGAGGCTACGAGCAGTACTTC.

This clonotype was counted many times. J is TRBJ1-1 and V is TRBV29-1, with D maybe TRBD1 (6 bases). V was trimmed by 3 bases and J by 4 bases, leaving 15 bases between them. The CDR3 length is 14 residues. Germline V gene data show CDR1 as SQVTM and CDR2 as ANQGSEA. This CDR3 is CSVDRGQTGTEAFF. The CDR3 nucleotides are TGCAGCGTTGACAGGGGACAAACGGGCACTGAAGCTTTCTTT.

There are many counts of this clonotype. The chain uses TRBV7-6 and TRBJ2-1; 10 positions agree with TRBD2. From germline, CDR1 is SGHVS and CDR2 FNYEAQ. CDR3 length equals 17 residues. The V gene end was trimmed by 6 bases and the J gene end by 2 bases; junction bases not matched to a gene: 10. CDR3 protein: CASRPGTSVITYNEQFF. The CDR3 DNA is TGTGCCAGCAGGCCCGGGACTAGCGTCATTACCTACAATGAGCAGTTCTTC.

At least ten counts were recorded for this clonotype. V and J are TRBV5-5 and TRBJ1-2; 7 nucleotides line up with TRBD1. V gave up 0 bases and J gave up 4 bases; unmatched junction bases: 6. The CDR3 length is 15 residues. Germline V gene sequence: CDR1 SGHKS, CDR2 YYEKEE (reference sequence). CDR3 DNA sequence: TGTGCCAGCAGCTTGGCCTGGGACAGTAGCTATGGCTACACCTTC. Translated, it gives CASSLAWDSSYGYTF.

This rearrangement joins TRBV20-1 to TRBJ1-5; unclear D gene. CDR1 is DFQATT, CDR2 SNEGSKA, per germline (reference sequence). V was shortened by 5 bases and J by 0 bases, with 11 bases between the two germline ends. The CDR3 covers 14 residues. CDR3 sequence: CSAGIRSSNQPQHF. The CDR3 nucleotides read TGCAGTGCTGGAATCAGGTCTAGCAATCAGCCCCAGCATTTT.